This section outlines one TCR beta chain sequence together with its context. Its matching antigen is unknown. The CDR3 is made up of 11 amino acids. Between the trimmed V and J ends, which lost 3 bases and 5 bases, there was a span of 7 bases. Germline V gives CDR1 DFQATT, CDR2 SNEGSKA (reference sequence). Treatment reported: around 19 received Ad26.COV2.S at low or high dose, single or two shots; 5 received placebo; per-sample allocation not given. Day 63 after the first injection of vaccine or placebo was the sampling time. TCRdb's copy holds only in-frame clones and misses some; the assay was immunoSEQ multiplex PCR. The sample records under 550,000 clones, 90% being singletons. The data were obtained in a study of Ad26.COV2.S vaccination and SARS-CoV-2 variants. Study at large: The study gave Ad26.COV2.S intramuscularly, once or twice 56 days apart.

Whole-study findings and limits: Recipients of vaccine and of placebo showed similar breadth of their non-spike TCR repertoires.

The specimen was peripheral blood, collected in a trial of Ad26.COV2.S vaccine versus placebo. This chain uses TRBV20-1 with TRBJ2-5; D unresolved. This TCR was sampled from a person between 18 and 65 years old who received the Ad26.COV2.S COVID-19 vaccine or a placebo. CDR3 sequence: CSARYRETQYF. CDR3 nucleotide sequence: TGCAGTGCTAGGTATCGCGAGACCCAGTACTTC.